This TCR beta chain comes out of a study of post-analysis software for immune sequencing data. Turning to the study itself: Relapsing-remitting, secondary progressive and progressive-relapsing multiple sclerosis courses were included. General study points: Same-batch preparations were strongly co-clustered by F measure. Patients had higher frequencies than controls of about 5 TRBV segments, including TRBV5-6, TRBV5-1 and TRBV20-1.

TCR beta cDNA libraries had unique molecular identifiers. One entry per CDR3 protein, called by TCRdb with MiXCR from the PCR reads. In the table there are hundreds of thousands of distinct CDR3 sequences, approximately 30% of which are singletons. Trimming stripped 2 bases from V and 4 bases from J, with 8 bases between. The CDR3 length is 13 residues. Germline CDR1 MNHEY, CDR2 SVGAGI. This clonotype appeared a few times. No antigen is known for it. The chain employs TRBV6-5 and TRBJ1-2, with a tentative D call TRBD1 (5 bases). The TCR sequence derives from a girl aged 5 to 17 with multiple sclerosis. The sequenced sample was blood. The CDR3 reads CASSYKGSYGYTF. CDR3 in DNA: TGTGCCAGCAGTTACAAGGGGAGCTATGGCTACACCTTC.